The 31 T cell receptor beta chains below all came from one sample that was sequenced in a study of beta chain features in type 1 diabetes. Since all of the isolated RNA was reverse transcribed, expressed TCRB transcripts were what got sequenced. TCRdb keeps only in-frame clones here, not all; method: immunoSEQ multiplex PCR. The data hold about 360,000 clones, with 10% to 15% observed a single time. Sequencing was performed on naive CD4+ T cells from blood. The receptors were sampled from a man between 18 and 29 years old in good health.

The J gene is TRBJ1-1, the V gene TRBV2; D is undetermined. V was pared by 5 bases and J by 3 bases, with 13 bases between. CDR3 size: 14 residues. The V gene's germline CDR1 is SNHLY and CDR2 FYNNEI. The CDR3 DNA sequence: TGTGCCAGCAGTACCCAGAGGGTATACACTGAAGCTTTCTTT. The encoded protein is CASSTQRVYTEAFF.

This clone was observed a handful of times. J is TRBJ2-1 and V is TRBV4-3; D gene ambiguous. Germline values: CDR1 LGHNA, CDR2 YSLEER. The CDR3 length is 16 residues. The V gene lost 0 bases and the J gene lost 4 bases, with 13 bases spanning the gap. The CDR3 reads CASSQDLLEQYNEQFF. The CDR3 nucleotides read TGCGCCAGCAGCCAAGATCTTCTCGAACAGTACAATGAGCAGTTCTTC.

This CDR3 is CASTLNEQYF. Written as DNA, the CDR3 is TGTGCCAGCACCCTTAACGAGCAGTACTTC. The chain employs TRBV7-3 and TRBJ2-7; D not certain. V lost 7 bases and J 5 bases, leaving 6 bases between the germline ends. The CDR3 is 10 amino acids. The V gene's germline CDR1 is SGHTA and CDR2 FQGTGA.

This clone was observed a few times. The chain joins TRBV28 to TRBJ2-5, with a tentative D call TRBD1 (6 bases). Trimming stripped 6 bases from V and 6 bases from J, with 23 bases between. The CDR3 has 16 residues. CDR1 MDHEN and CDR2 SYDVKM come from the germline V gene. The CDR3 nucleotides are TGTGCCAGCAGCCTACAGGGACACAAGGTGGGAAAGACCCAGTACTTC. Its protein is CASSLQGHKVGKTQYF.

This clone has more than one count but fewer than ten. This chain joins TRBV7-9 and TRBJ2-5, with 8 positions matching TRBD1. The trim removed 5 bases at V and 0 bases at J, leaving 5 bases unmatched. The CDR3 is made up of 15 amino acids. Germline CDR1 reads SEHNR; CDR2 reads FQNEAQ (reference sequence). The chain's CDR3 is CASSTGTGNQETQYF. The CDR3, as DNA: TGTGCCAGCAGCACCGGGACAGGAAACCAAGAGACCCAGTACTTC.

CDR3 protein: CASSPGVPSYEQYF. In nucleotides, the CDR3 is TGTGCCAGTAGCCCCGGGGTACCTTCTTACGAGCAGTACTTC. The chain employs TRBV19 and TRBJ2-7; a weak D match, TRBD2 (5 bases). Germline V gene data show CDR1 as LNHDA and CDR2 as SQIVND (reference sequence). Between the trimmed V and J ends, which lost 6 bases and 4 bases, there was a span of 16 bases. The CDR3 sequence is 14 residues long.

The CDR3 nucleotides are TGTGCCTGGTTCGTGGGGCCCAACTATGGCTACACCTTC. Its protein product is CAWFVGPNYGYTF. This rearrangement joins TRBV30 to TRBJ1-2; possibly TRBD1 for D (5 bases). The CDR3 is made up of 13 amino acids. The V end was cut by 5 bases, the J end by 2 bases, with 12 bases between. Germline CDR1 is GTSNPN and CDR2 is SVGIG (reference sequence).

The sample holds a few counts of this clone. The V gene is TRBV19, the J gene TRBJ1-1, with 7 bases aligning to TRBD1. Germline CDR1 is LNHDA and CDR2 is SQIVND (reference sequence). This CDR3 comprises 13 residues. The ends lost 4 bases at V and 5 bases at J; junction bases unmatched: 4. This CDR3 reads CASSTNRGTEAFF. In DNA form, the CDR3 reads TGTGCCAGTAGTACTAACAGGGGTACTGAAGCTTTCTTT.

The DNA of the CDR3 is TGTGCCTGGGCCCGGACAGGGAGCTTTGGCTACACCTTC. It is translated as CAWARTGSFGYTF. V gene TRBV30 combines with J gene TRBJ1-2, with TRBD1 identical over 8 bases. CDR3 length equals 13 residues. Germline assignment: CDR1 GTSNPN and CDR2 SVGIG (reference sequence). V lost 5 bases, J lost 7 bases, and 9 bases stayed unmatched.

The CDR3 sequence: CASSPRGSNEKLFF. For the CDR3, the DNA is TGTGCCAGCAGCCCCAGGGGGAGTAATGAAAAACTGTTTTTT. The gene calls are TRBV11-2 and TRBJ1-4, with 7 bases matching TRBD1. CDR1 SGHAT and CDR2 FQNNGV come from the germline V gene. J lost 4 bases, V lost 5 bases, and 4 bases had no gene match. The CDR3 extends over 14 amino acids.

V and J are TRBV5-1 and TRBJ2-7; TRBD2 matches 9 bases. Germline CDR1 is SGHRS and CDR2 is YFSETQ. The CDR3 totals 14 residues. Losses at the gene ends were 0 bases for V and 9 bases for J; bases not matched to a gene: 7. In DNA, the CDR3 is TGCGCCAGCAGCTTGGAGCGGGGGGCGCGCGGGCAGTACTTC. This codes for CASSLERGARGQYF.

This sequence joins TRBV11-2 and TRBJ2-1, with TRBD2 matching 10 bases. The V gene end was trimmed by 5 bases and the J gene end by 11 bases; junction bases not matched to a gene: 9. In germline, CDR1 is SGHAT, CDR2 FQNNGV. CDR3 length: 14 residues. CDR3 region: CASSGTSGVNQQFF. The CDR3 coding sequence is TGTGCCAGCAGCGGAACTAGCGGGGTTAATCAGCAGTTCTTC.

CDR3 bases: TGTGCCAGCAGTGAAGCGGGGGGGGCTAATAATTCACCCCTCCACTTT. Its translation is CASSEAGGANNSPLHF. The chain employs TRBV2 and TRBJ1-6, with D perhaps TRBD1 (6 bases). Between the trimmed V and J ends, which lost 0 bases and 5 bases, there was a span of 11 bases. This CDR3 is 16 amino acids long. Germline loops: CDR1 SNHLY, CDR2 FYNNEI.

This clone was found once. The V gene is TRBV19, the J gene TRBJ2-1; 9 bases are shared with TRBD2. J was trimmed by 7 bases and V by 7 bases; bases with no gene match: 11. CDR1 LNHDA and CDR2 SQIVND come from the germline V gene (reference sequence). The CDR3 sequence is 15 residues long. CDR3 amino acids: CASNPLRGGLNEQFF. The CDR3 bases are TGTGCCAGTAACCCCTTGCGGGGGGGCCTGAATGAGCAGTTCTTC.

The V gene is TRBV4-3, the J gene TRBJ2-1; TRBD1 is a possible D gene (5 bases). The CDR3 runs 16 residues. In germline, CDR1 is LGHNA, CDR2 YSLEER. The V end lost 5 bases, the J end lost 3 bases, and 17 bases lay between the germline ends. The CDR3 region is CASSKDAAGYYNEQFF. The CDR3 nucleotides are TGCGCCAGCAGCAAGGATGCGGCAGGGTACTACAATGAGCAGTTCTTC.

The chain employs TRBV6-6 and TRBJ2-2, with TRBD2 as a possible D gene (5 bases). Germline V gene data show CDR1 as MNHNY and CDR2 as SVGAGI (reference sequence). This CDR3 is built from 15 residues. V lost 7 bases and J lost 4, with 16 bases in between. The CDR3 reads CASNPWERLTGELFF. CDR3 sequence (DNA): TGTGCCAGCAACCCCTGGGAGCGACTCACCGGGGAGCTGTTTTTT.

There are a few counts of this clone. The genes are TRBV5-4 and TRBJ2-1; 7 bases are shared with TRBD1. CDR3 length: 14 amino acids. V lost 4 bases, J lost 6 bases, and 7 bases stayed unmatched. The germline CDR1 and CDR2 sequences are SGHNT and YYREEE (reference sequence). The CDR3 loop is CASSQRQGINEQFF. The CDR3 DNA follows: TGTGCCAGCAGCCAAAGACAGGGTATCAATGAGCAGTTCTTC.

The rearrangement uses TRBV30 and TRBJ1-1; no definite D call. CDR3 size: 13 residues. Germline CDR1 is GTSNPN and CDR2 is SVGIG (reference sequence). V dropped 6 bases and J dropped 3 bases, with 14 bases sitting between them. The CDR3 is CACRRGVDTEAFF. The CDR3 DNA reads TGTGCCTGCCGACGGGGAGTAGACACTGAAGCTTTCTTT.

This clone was counted between two and nine times. The rearrangement joins TRBV7-8 to TRBJ1-5; the D gene is possibly TRBD1 (6 bases). Germline CDR1 is SGHVS and CDR2 is FQNEAQ. The CDR3 runs to 17 residues. Trimming cost V 4 bases and J 5 bases, with 21 bases left between them. CDR3 residues: CASSSPRGGPPYQPQHF. In DNA, the CDR3 is TGTGCCAGCAGCTCTCCGCGGGGGGGGCCACCCTATCAGCCCCAGCATTTT.

This chain links TRBV4-2 with TRBJ2-1; D remains unclear. This CDR3 has 13 amino acids. The germline gives CDR1 LGHNA, CDR2 YNFKEQ. V was trimmed by 1 base and J by 6 bases, leaving 7 bases between them. CDR3 nucleotides: TGTGCCAGCAGCCAAGCTGGAGTCAATGAGCAGTTCTTC. Residues: CASSQAGVNEQFF.

The sample holds a few counts of this clone. V usage is TRBV7-2 and J usage is TRBJ2-5; 7 bases fit TRBD1. J was trimmed by 7 bases and V by 4 bases; bases with no gene match: 12. Germline lookup yields CDR1 SGHTA and CDR2 FQGNSA. CDR3 length: 15 amino acids. The CDR3 nucleotides read TGTGCCAGCAGCTCCTCGGTTATGACAGGGACGACCCAGTACTTC. Protein: CASSSSVMTGTTQYF.

This clone was observed a few times. The genes are TRBV13 and TRBJ1-1; D is uncertain. Germline V CDR1 and CDR2: PRHDT, FYEKMQ (reference sequence). The CDR3 covers 15 residues. The V end was cut by 5 bases, the J end by 1 base, with 14 bases between. CDR3 amino acids: CASSPSSVGNTEAFF. DNA of the CDR3: TGTGCCAGCAGCCCCTCGTCGGTCGGGAACACTGAAGCTTTCTTT.

This clone was counted only a few times. This chain joins TRBV9 and TRBJ2-5; possibly TRBD1 for D (5 bases). CDR1 is SGDLS, CDR2 YYNGEE, per germline. Trimming removed 0 bases from V and 4 bases from J, with 10 bases in between. The CDR3 runs to 14 residues. The CDR3 here is CASSVAPQAETQYF. CDR3 sequence (DNA): TGTGCCAGCAGCGTAGCCCCACAGGCAGAGACCCAGTACTTC.

This clone was seen only a few times. This chain joins TRBV7-2 and TRBJ2-1; tentative D call: TRBD2 (6 bases). The CDR3 runs to 14 residues. V dropped 8 bases and J dropped 8 bases, with 19 bases sitting between them. From germline, CDR1 is SGHTA and CDR2 FQGNSA. This CDR3 is CASLRRADYHEQFF. CDR3 sequence (DNA): TGTGCCAGCCTTAGGAGGGCGGATTACCATGAGCAGTTCTTC. Combining the CDR3 with reference TRBV7-2 and TRBJ2-1 gives the whole variable domain GAGVSQSPSNKVTEKGKDVELRCDPISGHTALYWYRQSLGQGLEFLIYFQGNSAPDKSGLPSDRFSAERTGGSVSTLTIQRTQQEDSAVYLCASLRRADYHEQFFGPGTRLTVL.

To note about this clone: The junction departs from the called germline gene at one end, perhaps through a read error. The gene calls are TRBV6-5 and TRBJ2-1; tentative D call: TRBD2 (5 bases). There are 14 residues in the CDR3. Germline values: CDR1 MNHEY, CDR2 SVGAGI. The CDR3 DNA reads as TGTGCCATCAGTACTAGACTCCCTAACAATGAGCAGTTCTTC. Its protein product is CAISTRLPNNEQFF.

V and J are TRBV28 and TRBJ2-5; weak D call: TRBD1 (5 bases). The CDR3 covers 14 residues. The germline CDR1 and CDR2 sequences are MDHEN and SYDVKM. The V and J ends lost 3 bases and 1 base respectively, with 9 bases between them. The CDR3 sequence is CASSFDRVQETQYF. The DNA of the CDR3 is TGTGCCAGCAGTTTTGACAGAGTCCAAGAGACCCAGTACTTC.

This chain joins TRBV1 and TRBJ2-7; TRBD1, the D gene given by the table, was not confirmed from the DNA. TRBV1 is a pseudogene. The CDR3 covers 16 residues. This CDR3 is CTSSQVDKGNTYEQYF. The CDR3 nucleotides are TGCACCAGCAGCCAAGTTGATAAGGGGAATACCTACGAGCAGTACTTC.

The chain employs TRBV7-2 and TRBJ2-3; 7 bases are a match to TRBD2. CDR3 length equals 15 residues. The V gene end was trimmed by 1 base and the J gene end by 6 bases; junction bases not matched to a gene: 7. Germline CDR1 reads SGHTA; CDR2 reads FQGNSA. This CDR3 is CASSLVEAGPDTQYF. The CDR3 coding sequence is TGTGCCAGCAGCTTAGTAGAAGCGGGGCCTGATACGCAGTATTTT.

DNA for the CDR3: TGTGCCAGCAGCCTTCGCGGGGTGTTTGAAGAGACCCAGTACTTC. Translation: CASSLRGVFEETQYF. The J gene is TRBJ2-5, the V gene TRBV5-4, with a weak D call TRBD2 (6 bases). The CDR3 is 15 amino acids. CDR1 and CDR2 (germline): SGHNT, YYREEE (reference sequence). Trimming took 4 bases from V and 3 from J, leaving 16 bases between them.

The V and J genes are TRBV30 and TRBJ2-1; tentative D call: TRBD1 (7 bases). The CDR3 length is 14 residues. CDR1 and CDR2 (germline): GTSNPN, SVGIG (reference sequence). With 3 bases removed from V and 4 bases from J, the gap between germline ends came to 13 bases. In DNA, the CDR3 is TGTGCCTGGAGCGGGGGACAGCCATACAATGAGCAGTTCTTC. Translation gives CAWSGGQPYNEQFF.

The chain joins TRBV2 to TRBJ1-1; possible D gene TRBD1, 6 bases. Trimming removed 4 bases from V and 8 bases from J, with 11 bases in between. Germline V gives CDR1 SNHLY, CDR2 FYNNEI. There are 12 residues in the CDR3. The chain's CDR3 is CASSGGGYEAFF. CDR3 DNA: TGTGCCAGCAGTGGAGGGGGTTACGAAGCTTTCTTT. The whole variable domain, filled in from reference TRBV2 and TRBJ1-1, reads EPEVTQTPSHQVTQMGQEVILRCVPISNHLYFYWYRQILGQKVEFLVSFYNNEISEKSEIFDDQFSVERPDGSNFTLKIRSTKLEDSAMYFCASSGGGYEAFFGQGTRLTVV.